This T cell receptor beta chain was retrieved from a study of T cells in Graves' hyperthyroidism and ophthalmopathy. The CDR3 regions of TCR beta were amplified from RNA transcripts. The HTBI set primed first-round TCR CDR3 RT-PCR. Each CDR3 protein gets one entry after TCRdb re-called the multiplex PCR reads with MiXCR. The sample includes nearly 750,000 distinct CDR3 sequences, 30% to 40% of them seen just once. Many counts were recorded for this clonotype. The CDR3 is made up of 14 amino acids. The V gene lost 3 bases and the J gene lost 4 bases, with 13 bases spanning the gap. Germline CDR1 reads SGHNT; CDR2 reads YYREEE (reference sequence).

This TCR was sampled from a woman aged 35 to 49 with Graves' hyperthyroidism. The genes are TRBV5-4 and TRBJ2-5; perhaps D is TRBD1 or TRBD2 (6 bases each). The sequencing sample was made of blood. In nucleotides, the CDR3 is TGTGCCAGCAGCTATTGGGGGGCGGGAGAGACCCAGTACTTC. Encoded protein: CASSYWGAGETQYF.